This entry lists 20 T cell receptor beta chains sequenced from one sample in a study of blood T cell repertoires in COVID-19. Sequencing was performed with immunoSEQ multiplex PCR; in TCRdb, only in-frame clones are kept and a portion is missing. The data show more than 200,000 clones, with about nine tenths seen just once and approximately 1.8% held by the top ten. The sample consisted of peripheral blood. These receptors were obtained from a man between 65 and 85 years old with acute or convalescent COVID-19.

The chain uses TRBV2 and TRBJ2-1, with TRBD2 matching over 10 bases. In germline, CDR1 is SNHLY, CDR2 FYNNEI. The trim removed 4 bases at V and 10 bases at J, leaving 19 bases unmatched. The CDR3 consists of 18 residues. The CDR3 DNA reads TGTGCCAGCAGTGGGTCAGCGGGAGGGCCTTCGTATCCCCAGGAGCAGTTCTTC. It is translated as CASSGSAGGPSYPQEQFF.

The chain joins TRBV5-5 to TRBJ2-2, with TRBD2 identical over 7 bases. The trim removed 0 bases at V and 6 bases at J, leaving 8 bases unmatched. The germline gives CDR1 SGHKS, CDR2 YYEKEE (reference sequence). This CDR3 spans 16 amino acids. The CDR3 here is CASSLVLAMGSGELFF. The CDR3 DNA reads as TGTGCCAGCAGCTTGGTACTAGCGATGGGTTCCGGGGAGCTGTTTTTT.

Ten or more counts support this clone. This chain uses TRBV30 with TRBJ2-2; TRBD1 aligns across 7 bases. CDR3 length equals 14 residues. After removal of 3 bases from V and 7 bases from J, the junction contained 8 bases not matched to a gene. Germline V CDR1 and CDR2: GTSNPN, SVGIG (reference sequence). As DNA, the CDR3 is TGTGCCTGGAGAGAAAGGGGGCAGGGCGGGGAGCTGTTTTTT. Protein sequence: CAWRERGQGGELFF.

V usage is TRBV6-5 and J usage is TRBJ2-2; 9 nucleotides agree with TRBD1. Germline V gives CDR1 MNHEY, CDR2 SVGAGI. CDR3 size: 15 residues. The trim removed 6 bases at V and 6 bases at J, leaving 8 bases unmatched. The CDR3 sequence is CASRTGQGTPGELFF. CDR3 DNA sequence: TGTGCCAGCAGGACGGGACAGGGTACCCCCGGGGAGCTGTTTTTT.

The V call is TRBV11-2, the J call TRBJ1-1; 8 nucleotides match TRBD1. The CDR3 totals 14 residues. The germline CDR1 and CDR2 sequences are SGHAT and FQNNGV. The V and J ends lost 6 bases and 3 bases, in that order; junction bases with no gene match: 6. As DNA, the CDR3 is TGTGCCAGCAGGGCTGGCAGGGGGCACACTGAAGCTTTCTTT. Amino acids: CASRAGRGHTEAFF. Complete variable domain (other parts from reference TRBV11-2 and TRBJ1-1): EAGVAQSPRYKIIEKRQSVAFWCNPISGHATLYWYQQILGQGPKLLIQFQNNGVVDDSQLPKDRFSAERLKGVDSTLKIQPAKLEDSAVYLCASRAGRGHTEAFFGQGTRLTVV.

The chain links TRBV2 to TRBJ1-2, with a weak D call TRBD1 (5 bases). Germline loops: CDR1 SNHLY, CDR2 FYNNEI. The CDR3 has 14 amino acids. V lost 5 bases, J lost 4 bases, and 14 bases lay in between. CDR3: CASSSQVSGYGYTF. The CDR3 nucleotides read TGTGCCAGCAGTTCACAGGTTTCCGGCTATGGCTACACCTTC.

The gene calls are TRBV5-1 and TRBJ2-3, with 8 bases identical to TRBD2. The length of the CDR3 is 15 residues. CDR1 is SGHRS, CDR2 YFSETQ, per germline. V dropped 2 bases and J dropped 6; count of bases not matched to a gene: 8. CDR3 in amino acids: CASSFSGEEGDTQYF. CDR3 bases: TGCGCCAGCAGCTTTAGCGGGGAGGAAGGGGATACGCAGTATTTT. The complete variable domain, with remaining parts taken from reference TRBV5-1 and TRBJ2-3, reads KAGVTQTPRYLIKTRGQQVTLSCSPISGHRSVSWYQQTPGQGLQFLFEYFSETQRNKGNFPGRFSGRQFSNSRSEMNVSTLELGDSALYLCASSFSGEEGDTQYFGPGTRLTVL.

This clone was seen a few times. The CDR3 DNA is TGTGCCAGCAGAGGGGATAGCTATGGCTACACCTTC. Its translation is CASRGDSYGYTF. The genes are TRBV2 and TRBJ1-2, with a possible D match to TRBD1 (5 bases). This CDR3 spans 12 amino acids. Looked up from germline, CDR1 is SNHLY and CDR2 is FYNNEI. The V and J ends lost 6 bases and 4 bases respectively, with 9 bases between them. The whole variable domain, filled in from reference TRBV2 and TRBJ1-2, reads EPEVTQTPSHQVTQMGQEVILRCVPISNHLYFYWYRQILGQKVEFLVSFYNNEISEKSEIFDDQFSVERPDGSNFTLKIRSTKLEDSAMYFCASRGDSYGYTFGSGTRLTVV.

This clone was found once. This rearrangement joins TRBV11-2 to TRBJ2-5, with D tentatively TRBD2 (7 bases). CDR1 and CDR2 (germline): SGHAT, FQNNGV. The CDR3 has 14 amino acids. With 3 bases removed from V and 5 bases from J, the gap between germline ends came to 13 bases. The chain's CDR3 is CASSLGGARETQYF. CDR3 coding DNA: TGTGCCAGCAGCTTGGGGGGGGCTCGGGAGACCCAGTACTTC.

V is TRBV19 and J is TRBJ2-3, with a tentative D call TRBD2 (6 bases). V lost 9 bases, J lost 1 base, and 17 bases lay in between. Germline V gene data show CDR1 as LNHDA and CDR2 as SQIVND (reference sequence). This CDR3 region has 15 residues. The CDR3 DNA sequence: TGTGCCAGCAATACCCGAAGCGGGCGCACAGATACGCAGTATTTT. Protein sequence: CASNTRSGRTDTQYF.

The rearrangement joins TRBV7-9 to TRBJ1-4; 8 positions match TRBD1. This CDR3 is built from 14 residues. V was clipped by 5 bases and J by 11 bases; unmatched bases: 10. The germline V gene encodes CDR1 SEHNR and CDR2 FQNEAQ (reference sequence). The CDR3 spells CASSTDRGVEKLFF. The CDR3, as DNA: TGTGCCAGCAGCACCGACAGGGGAGTAGAGAAACTGTTTTTT.

This chain connects TRBV7-9 to TRBJ2-5, with D possibly matching TRBD2 (6 bases). The CDR3 contains 14 residues. V lost 3 bases and J lost 4, with 12 bases in between. The germline V gene encodes CDR1 SEHNR and CDR2 FQNEAQ (reference sequence). This chain's CDR3 is CASSFGGVAETQYF. In nucleotides, the CDR3 is TGTGCCAGCAGCTTCGGGGGAGTTGCAGAGACCCAGTACTTC.

The chain employs TRBV11-1 and TRBJ2-2; D gene uncertain. V lost 5 bases and J lost 2, with 12 bases in between. The CDR3 is 15 amino acids. Germline V gene lookup returns CDR1 SGHAT and CDR2 FQDESV (reference sequence). The CDR3 DNA reads as TGTGCCAGCAGCCGATCCGGAGCAAACACCGGGGAGCTGTTTTTT. It specifies CASSRSGANTGELFF.

The V and J genes are TRBV24-1 and TRBJ1-2; no definite D call. The V and J ends lost 1 base and 8 bases respectively, with 4 bases between them. The germline V gene encodes CDR1 KGHDR and CDR2 SFDVKD. CDR3 length: 11 residues. Here the CDR3 DNA reads TGTGCCACCAGTGATTTCTACGGCTACACCTTC. Protein: CATSDFYGYTF.

The chain has TRBV5-1 and TRBJ1-1; D unresolved. This CDR3 is 15 amino acids long. V gave up 0 bases and J gave up 1 base, with 10 bases separating them. From germline, CDR1 is SGHRS and CDR2 YFSETQ. CDR3 nucleotide sequence: TGCGCCAGCAGCTTGGGCGGCTCTACGAACACTGAAGCTTTCTTT. Translation: CASSLGGSTNTEAFF.

This chain connects TRBV6-5 to TRBJ1-4, with 7 bases lining up with TRBD1. Trimming at V came to 4 bases and at J to 8 bases, leaving 4 bases not matched to a gene. The germline V gene encodes CDR1 MNHEY and CDR2 SVGAGI. This CDR3 contains 13 residues. CDR3 residues: CASSSTGVEKLFF. The CDR3 nucleotides are TGTGCCAGCAGTTCCACAGGGGTAGAAAAACTGTTTTTT.

The chain couples TRBV7-2 to TRBJ2-7; D uncertain. The CDR3 consists of 15 residues. Germline V gives CDR1 SGHTA, CDR2 FQGNSA. V lost 6 bases and J 3 bases, leaving 18 bases between the germline ends. The CDR3 bases are TGTGCCAGCAGTCGGCGCGCCGGCGGCAACTACGAGCAGTACTTC. It codes for CASSRRAGGNYEQYF.

The chain recombines TRBV9 with TRBJ1-2, with 7 bases identical to TRBD1. Unmatched junction bases numbered 8, after V lost 4 bases and J lost 5 bases. The germline CDR1 and CDR2 sequences are SGDLS and YYNGEE. This CDR3 has 14 residues. The CDR3 reads CASSPGTVVYGYTF. The CDR3 nucleotides read TGTGCCAGCAGCCCCGGGACAGTGGTTTATGGCTACACCTTC.

The V and J genes are TRBV20-1 and TRBJ2-7; D possibly corresponds to TRBD2 (5 bases). Germline loops: CDR1 DFQATT, CDR2 SNEGSKA (reference sequence). Trimming stripped 6 bases from V and 0 bases from J, with 6 bases between. CDR3 length equals 11 residues. CDR3 in DNA: TGCAGTGCCGGGATCTCCTACGAGCAGTACTTC. Translating it yields CSAGISYEQYF.

V gene TRBV12-5 combines with J gene TRBJ2-3; no definite D call. V lost 0 bases, J lost 7 bases, and 5 bases lay in between. Looked up from germline, CDR1 is LGHNT and CDR2 is FRNRAP. There are 12 residues in the CDR3. The CDR3, as DNA: TGTGCTAGTGGTTTGGTCAGTTATACGCAGTATTTT. This translates into CASGLVSYTQYF.